This TCR beta chain was observed in a study of persistence of HIV-infected CD4 T cells. About the study: Suppressive ART had lasted a median of roughly eight years.

The libraries were made with immunoSEQ version 4 in survey mode. Assay: immunoSEQ multiplex PCR; the TCRdb copy retains only in-frame clones and omits some. The data show some 13,000 clones, 66% seen once. Study-wide findings and caveats: Within sorted populations, more oligoclonal TCRs accompanied more oligoclonal proviruses.

About this clone: What it binds is not known.

Trimming pared 0 bases from V and 8 bases from J, leaving 16 bases between. CDR3 length: 14 amino acids. Germline CDR1 and CDR2: GTSNPN and SVGIG (reference sequence). Cells were stimulated with overlapping HIV-1 Gag 15-mer peptides. Sorting of responding CD4+ T cells relied on upregulated CD40 ligand together with CD69. Donors had undetectable plasma HIV-1 RNA, under 50 copies/mL, for 4+ years. The chain employs TRBV30 and TRBJ1-2; D gene ambiguous. The sequence derives from an adult man with HIV who was CMV-seropositive. Source: CD4+ T cells sorted from PBMCs after roughly 19-hour stimulation, taken from a patient who received antiretroviral therapy. CDR3 coding DNA: TGTGCCTGGAGTGTAGCTGGACCCATCCGCGGCTACACCTTC. It is translated as CAWSVAGPIRGYTF.